This TCR beta chain was documented in a study of T-cell memory formation after mild COVID-19. General observations from the study: There was a balanced CD4/CD8 profile in clones contracting day 15 to 85, and later expanders leaned CD4+. Pre-infection memory harbored some responding clones, suggesting cross-reactive memory joined.

This clonotype showed up just a few times. No antigen is known for it. TCRalpha and TCRbeta libraries used 5'RACE with constant-segment primers and UMIs. Each CDR3 protein gets one entry after TCRdb re-called the 5' RACE reads with MiXCR. The repertoire holds about 430,000 distinct CDR3 sequences, with 18% as singletons. Looked up from germline, CDR1 is SNHLY and CDR2 is FYNNEI. Trimming took 9 bases from V and 9 from J, leaving 12 bases between them. This CDR3 comprises 11 residues. The genes are TRBV2 and TRBJ2-1; D remains ambiguous. The source of this sequence is a man aged 18 to 30 who had mild COVID-19 (a few samples of this study predate the infection). Cell type and time point are not known. The sequencing sample was made of PBMCs or a T cell subset sorted from them (not recorded which). CDR3 coding DNA: TGTGCCAGTATTATCGTTCTTGAGCAGTTCTTC. Its translation is CASIIVLEQFF.